This TCR beta chain was profiled in a study of T-cell memory formation after mild COVID-19. Study outcomes and limitations: A balance of CD4 and CD8 characterized clones contracting day 15 to 85, whereas later expanders leaned CD4+.

This clonotype turned up a few times. Antigen unknown. TCRdb passed the 5' RACE reads through MiXCR, listing each CDR3 protein once. The table has approximately 40,000 distinct CDR3 sequences, more than 9.5% seen once. This CDR3 contains 12 residues. V was pared by 9 bases and J by 5 bases, with 13 bases between. CDR1 and CDR2 (germline): LNHDA, SQIVND (reference sequence). This sequence joins TRBV19 and TRBJ1-1; perhaps TRBD1 as D (5 bases). Specimen: PBMCs or a T cell subset sorted from them (not recorded which). This clonotype was sampled from a man in his late teens or twenties who had mild COVID-19 (a few samples of this study predate the infection). Cell type and time point are not known. Written as DNA, the CDR3 is TGTGCCAGCCGCAGGGCGAAGACTGAAGCTTTCTTT. This translates into CASRRAKTEAFF.